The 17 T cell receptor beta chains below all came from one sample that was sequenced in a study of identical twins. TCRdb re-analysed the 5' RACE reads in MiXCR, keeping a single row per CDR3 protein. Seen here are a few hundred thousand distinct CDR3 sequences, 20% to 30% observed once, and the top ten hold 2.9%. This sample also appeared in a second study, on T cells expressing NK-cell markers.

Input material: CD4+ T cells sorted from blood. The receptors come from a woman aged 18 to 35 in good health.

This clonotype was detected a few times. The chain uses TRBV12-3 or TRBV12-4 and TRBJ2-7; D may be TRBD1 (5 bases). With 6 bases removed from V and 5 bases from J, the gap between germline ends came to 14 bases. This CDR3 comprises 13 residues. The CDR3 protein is CASSHGQKNEQYF. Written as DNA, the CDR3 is TGTGCCAGCAGCCATGGACAAAAGAACGAGCAGTACTTC.

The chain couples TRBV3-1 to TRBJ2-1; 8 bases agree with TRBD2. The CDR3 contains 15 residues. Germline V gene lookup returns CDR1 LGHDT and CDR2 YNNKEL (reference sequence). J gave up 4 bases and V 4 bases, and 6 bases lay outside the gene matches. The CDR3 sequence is CASSPTGTSYNEQFF. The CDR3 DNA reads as TGTGCCAGCAGCCCTACCGGGACTAGTTACAATGAGCAGTTCTTC.

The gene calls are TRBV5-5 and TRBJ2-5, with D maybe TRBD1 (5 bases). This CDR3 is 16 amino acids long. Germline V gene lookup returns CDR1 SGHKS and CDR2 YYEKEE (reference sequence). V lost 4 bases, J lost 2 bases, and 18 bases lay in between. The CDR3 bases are TGTGCCAGCAGCCCCCCAGTAGGGGTGCCTCAAGAGACCCAGTACTTC. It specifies CASSPPVGVPQETQYF.

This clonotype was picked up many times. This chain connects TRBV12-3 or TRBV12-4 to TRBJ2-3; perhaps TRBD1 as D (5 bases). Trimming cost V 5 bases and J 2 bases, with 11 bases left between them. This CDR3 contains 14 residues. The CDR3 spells CASSLGAFTDTQYF. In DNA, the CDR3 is TGTGCCAGCAGTCTAGGGGCCTTCACAGATACGCAGTATTTT.

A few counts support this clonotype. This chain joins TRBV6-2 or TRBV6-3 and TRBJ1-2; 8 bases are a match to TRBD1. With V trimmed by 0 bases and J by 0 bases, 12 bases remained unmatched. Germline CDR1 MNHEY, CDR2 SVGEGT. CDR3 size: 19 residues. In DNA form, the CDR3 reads TGTGCCAGCAGTTACTCGACCCACCGGGACAGGACGTCTAACTATGGCTACACCTTC. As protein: CASSYSTHRDRTSNYGYTF.

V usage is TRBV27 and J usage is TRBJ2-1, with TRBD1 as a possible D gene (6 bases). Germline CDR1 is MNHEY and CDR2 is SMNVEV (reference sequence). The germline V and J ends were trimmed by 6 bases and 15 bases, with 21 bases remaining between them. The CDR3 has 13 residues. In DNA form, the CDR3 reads TGTGCCAGCAGCCGACAAATGCAAGGGGGATGGTTCTTC. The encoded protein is CASSRQMQGGWFF.

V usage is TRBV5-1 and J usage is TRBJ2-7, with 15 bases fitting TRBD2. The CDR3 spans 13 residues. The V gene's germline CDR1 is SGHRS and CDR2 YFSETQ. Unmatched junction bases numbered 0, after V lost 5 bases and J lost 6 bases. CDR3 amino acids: CASRGLAGGEQYF. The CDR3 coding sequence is TGCGCCAGCAGGGGACTAGCGGGGGGCGAGCAGTACTTC.

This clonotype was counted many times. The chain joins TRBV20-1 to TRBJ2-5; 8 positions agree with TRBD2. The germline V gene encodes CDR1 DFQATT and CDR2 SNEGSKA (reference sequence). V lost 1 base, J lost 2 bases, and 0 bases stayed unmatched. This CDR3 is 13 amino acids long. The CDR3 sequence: CSARAGGQETQYF. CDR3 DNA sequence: TGCAGTGCTAGAGCGGGGGGGCAAGAGACCCAGTACTTC.

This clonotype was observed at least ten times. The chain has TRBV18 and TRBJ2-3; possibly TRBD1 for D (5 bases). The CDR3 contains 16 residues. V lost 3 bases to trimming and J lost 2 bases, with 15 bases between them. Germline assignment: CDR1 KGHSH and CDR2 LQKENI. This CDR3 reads CASSPLTADLTDTQYF. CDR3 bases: TGTGCCAGCTCACCTTTGACAGCCGATCTCACAGATACGCAGTATTTT.

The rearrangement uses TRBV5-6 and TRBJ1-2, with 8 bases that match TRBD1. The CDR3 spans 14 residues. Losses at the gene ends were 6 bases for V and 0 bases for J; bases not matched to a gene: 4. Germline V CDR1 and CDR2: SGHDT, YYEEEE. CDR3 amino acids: CASITGGTNYGYTF. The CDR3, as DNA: TGTGCCAGCATAACAGGGGGAACTAACTATGGCTACACCTTC.

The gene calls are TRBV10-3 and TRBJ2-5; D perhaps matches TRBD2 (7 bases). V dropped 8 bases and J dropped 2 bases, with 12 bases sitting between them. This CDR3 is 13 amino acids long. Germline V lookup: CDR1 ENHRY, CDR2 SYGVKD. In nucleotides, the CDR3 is TGTGCCATCGGCGGGGGCTTACAAGAGACCCAGTACTTC. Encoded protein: CAIGGGLQETQYF.

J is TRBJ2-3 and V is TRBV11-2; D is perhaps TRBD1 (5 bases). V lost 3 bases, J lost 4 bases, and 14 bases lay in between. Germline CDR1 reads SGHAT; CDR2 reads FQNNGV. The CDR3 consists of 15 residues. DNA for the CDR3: TGTGCCAGCAGCTTGGCAGGGCGGTTTGCAGATACGCAGTATTTT. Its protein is CASSLAGRFADTQYF.

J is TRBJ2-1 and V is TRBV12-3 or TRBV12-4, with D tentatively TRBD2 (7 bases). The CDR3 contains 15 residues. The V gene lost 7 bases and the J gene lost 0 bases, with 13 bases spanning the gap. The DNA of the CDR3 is TGTGCCAGCAACCTGCGGGGGCCCTCCTACAATGAGCAGTTCTTC. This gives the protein CASNLRGPSYNEQFF.

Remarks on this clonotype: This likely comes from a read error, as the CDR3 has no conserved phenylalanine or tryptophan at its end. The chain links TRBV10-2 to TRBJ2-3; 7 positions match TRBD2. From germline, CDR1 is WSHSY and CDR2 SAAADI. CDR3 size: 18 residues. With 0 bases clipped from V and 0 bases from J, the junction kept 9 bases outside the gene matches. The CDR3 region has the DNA TGCGCCAGCAGTGAGTCCCCTAGCGGTAGGGTTAGCACAGATACGCAGTATATT. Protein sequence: CASSESPSGRVSTDTQYI.

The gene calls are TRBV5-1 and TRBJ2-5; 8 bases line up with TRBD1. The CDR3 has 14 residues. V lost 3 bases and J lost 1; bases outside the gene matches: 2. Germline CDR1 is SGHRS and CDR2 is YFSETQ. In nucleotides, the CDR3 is TGCGCCAGCAGCTACGGGACAGGCCAAGAGACCCAGTACTTC. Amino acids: CASSYGTGQETQYF.

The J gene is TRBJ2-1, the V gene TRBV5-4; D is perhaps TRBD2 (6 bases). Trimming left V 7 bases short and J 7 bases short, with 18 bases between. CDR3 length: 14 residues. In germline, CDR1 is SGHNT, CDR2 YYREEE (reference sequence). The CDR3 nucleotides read TGTGCCAGCGGCCCTGGGGGGAGTAGAAATGAGCAGTTCTTC. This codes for CASGPGGSRNEQFF.

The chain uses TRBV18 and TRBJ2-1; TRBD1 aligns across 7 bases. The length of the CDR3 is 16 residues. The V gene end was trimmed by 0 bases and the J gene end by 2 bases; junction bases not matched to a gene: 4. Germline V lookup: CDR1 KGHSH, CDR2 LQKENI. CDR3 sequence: CASSPPRRGTYNEQFF. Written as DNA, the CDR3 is TGTGCCAGCTCACCACCCCGCAGGGGGACCTACAATGAGCAGTTCTTC.